This T cell receptor beta chain appears in the sequencing data of a study of identical twins. The study, taken as a whole, reports: Model-predicted out-of-frame TCR alpha sharing fell below observed values in monozygotic twins. A cross-sectional statistical analysis, not follow-up of the same donors, supported the conclusions. Insertions were fewer in abundant cord blood beta clonotypes, whereas memory repertoires showed none of this pattern.

Germline V gene sequence: CDR1 SGHKS, CDR2 YYEKEE (reference sequence). After removal of 2 bases from V and 2 bases from J, the junction contained 10 bases not matched to a gene. The CDR3 extends over 17 amino acids. Using its own MiXCR run on the 5' RACE reads, TCRdb lists one record per CDR3 protein. The table lists 230,000 or so distinct CDR3 sequences, approximately 8.3% of them singletons, with roughly 3% in the top ten. This clonotype was observed a handful of times. Its antigen is as yet unknown. These sequences were also reported in another study, on yellow fever vaccine responses in identical twins.

This sequence was found in a young woman in good health. Sequencing was carried out using CD8+ T cells sorted from blood. The chain combines TRBV5-5 with TRBJ2-7; TRBD2 agrees at 10 bases. CDR3 sequence: CASSFGVASGSTYEQYF. The CDR3 DNA sequence: TGTGCCAGCAGCTTTGGAGTGGCTAGCGGGAGTACCTACGAGCAGTACTTC.